These T cell receptor beta chains were read from a single sample in a study of STAT5B mutations in CD4+ large granular lymphocyte leukemia. The table came from immunoSEQ multiplex PCR; TCRdb's copy has only in-frame clones and leaves some out. The table includes about 33,000 clones, roughly four fifths detected once. Sequencing was carried out using CD4+ T cells from blood buffy coats. The source of these receptors is a human donor in good health. Both conserved end residues are part of each CDR3. The order of the fields is D gene, J gene, V gene, clone size, CDR3 protein, CDR3 DNA. D genes are given only for firm matches. For some rows the clone size is stated as once, few or many, or as a class when expanded; others skip it.

>-|TRBJ2-5|TRBV7-7|-
CASNPGVGETQYF
TGTGCTAGCAACCCGGGAGTGGGAGAGACCCAGTACTTC
>-|TRBJ2-3|TRBV5-1|-
CASSFGYQGSADTQYF
TGCGCCAGCAGTTTTGGATATCAGGGCAGCGCAGATACGCAGTATTTT
>-|TRBJ2-5|TRBV11-2|-
CASSVARETQYF
TGTGCCAGCAGTGTAGCGCGTGAGACCCAGTACTTC
>-|TRBJ2-4|TRBV27|few
CSRHGVEQNKNIQYF
TGTTCAAGGCATGGTGTCGAACAGAACAAAAACATTCAGTACTTC
>TRBD2|TRBJ2-7|TRBV7-8|-
CASSRSGGSPSYEQYF
TGTGCCAGCAGCCGCTCGGGGGGGTCGCCCTCCTACGAGCAGTACTTC
>-|TRBJ1-1|TRBV19|-
CASSPDTHPNTEAFF
TGTGCCTCCTCCCCGGACACCCATCCGAACACTGAAGCTTTCTTT
>-|TRBJ2-2|TRBV28|-
CASSLFALGSTGELFF
TGTGCCAGCAGTTTATTTGCCCTGGGGTCCACCGGGGAGCTGTTTTTT
>-|TRBJ2-4|TRBV11-2|-
CASSRGLRDIQYF
TGTGCCAGCAGCCGGGGCCTAAGAGACATTCAGTACTTC
>-|TRBJ2-5|TRBV5-4|-
CASSLAGRQETQYF
TGTGCCAGCAGCTTGGCAGGACGTCAAGAGACCCAGTACTTC
>-|TRBJ2-3|TRBV29-1|-
CSARTSPSDTQYF
TGCAGCGCCCGGACAAGCCCATCAGATACGCAGTATTTT
>-|TRBJ1-2|TRBV5-5|-
CASSLGGEWNGYTF
TGTGCCAGCAGCTTAGGAGGGGAGTGGAATGGCTACACCTTC
>-|TRBJ1-1|TRBV6-5|-
CASRQGPHTEAFF
TGTGCCAGCAGGCAGGGCCCACACACTGAAGCTTTCTTT
>-|TRBJ1-3|TRBV7-6|-
CASSSGSSGNTIYF
TGTGCCAGCAGCTCGGGGAGCTCTGGAAACACCATATATTTT
>TRBD2|TRBJ2-1|TRBV15|-
CATSRFGLAGVGNEQFF
TGTGCCACCAGCAGGTTCGGACTAGCGGGGGTTGGGAATGAGCAGTTCTTC
>-|TRBJ2-6|TRBV19|-
CASSRVAGRTGANVLTF
TGTGCCAGTAGTAGAGTGGCAGGGCGGACCGGGGCCAACGTCCTGACTTTC
>TRBD1|TRBJ2-5|TRBV5-1|-
CASSPGGTGGGTQYF
TGCGCCAGCAGCCCTGGAGGGACAGGGGGGGGGACCCAGTACTTC
>-|TRBJ2-3|TRBV7-9|-
CASSLRGATF
TGTGCCAGCAGTTTAAGGGGGGCCACTTTT
>-|TRBJ1-4|TRBV5-5|-
CASSLEQFLDTEKLFF
TGTGCCAGCAGCTTGGAACAGTTTCTTGATACGGAAAAACTGTTTTTT
>TRBD2|TRBJ2-7|TRBV19|-
CASSISRTSGISYEQYF
TGTGCCAGTAGTATTTCCCGGACTAGCGGGATCTCCTACGAGCAGTACTTC